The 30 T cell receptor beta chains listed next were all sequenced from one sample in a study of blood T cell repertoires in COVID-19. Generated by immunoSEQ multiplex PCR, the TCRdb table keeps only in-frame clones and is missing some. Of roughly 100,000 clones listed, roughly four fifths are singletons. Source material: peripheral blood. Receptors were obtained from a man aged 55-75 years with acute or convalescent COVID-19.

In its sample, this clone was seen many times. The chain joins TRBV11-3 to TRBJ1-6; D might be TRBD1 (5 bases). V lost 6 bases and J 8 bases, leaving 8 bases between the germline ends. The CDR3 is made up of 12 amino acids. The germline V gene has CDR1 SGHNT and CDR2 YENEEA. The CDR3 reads CASRAGDSPLHF. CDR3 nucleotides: TGTGCCAGCAGGGCGGGGGATTCACCCCTCCACTTT.

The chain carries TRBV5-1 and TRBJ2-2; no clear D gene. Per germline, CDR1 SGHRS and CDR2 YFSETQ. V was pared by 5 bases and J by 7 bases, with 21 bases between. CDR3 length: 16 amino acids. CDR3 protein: CASSHTLDTYGGELFF. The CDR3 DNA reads TGCGCCAGCAGTCATACCCTTGACACCTACGGCGGGGAGCTGTTTTTT.

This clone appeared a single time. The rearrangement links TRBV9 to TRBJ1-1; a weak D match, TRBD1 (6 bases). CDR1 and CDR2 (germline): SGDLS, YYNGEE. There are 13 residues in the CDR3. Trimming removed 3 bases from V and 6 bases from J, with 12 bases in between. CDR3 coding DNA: TGTGCCAGCAGCGCCCACAGGGATGCTGAAGCTTTCTTT. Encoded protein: CASSAHRDAEAFF.

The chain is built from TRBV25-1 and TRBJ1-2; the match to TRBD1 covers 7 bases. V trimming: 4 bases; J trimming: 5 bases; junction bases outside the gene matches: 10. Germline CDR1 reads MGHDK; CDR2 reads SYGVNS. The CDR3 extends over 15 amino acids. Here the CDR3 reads CASSGPEQGIYGYTF. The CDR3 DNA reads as TGTGCCAGCAGTGGACCCGAACAGGGGATATATGGCTACACCTTC.

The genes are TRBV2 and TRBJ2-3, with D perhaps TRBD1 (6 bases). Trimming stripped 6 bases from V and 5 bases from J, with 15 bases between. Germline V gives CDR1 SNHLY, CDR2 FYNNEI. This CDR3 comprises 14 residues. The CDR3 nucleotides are TGTGCCAGCAGCAACAGGGTTCAGGAAGATACGCAGTATTTT. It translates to CASSNRVQEDTQYF.

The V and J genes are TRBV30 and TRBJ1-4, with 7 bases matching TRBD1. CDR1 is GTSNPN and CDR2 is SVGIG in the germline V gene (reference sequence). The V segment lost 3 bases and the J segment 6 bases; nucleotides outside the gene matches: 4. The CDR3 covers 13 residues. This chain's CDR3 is CAWRTGIYEKLFF. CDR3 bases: TGTGCCTGGAGGACAGGGATTTATGAAAAACTGTTTTTT.

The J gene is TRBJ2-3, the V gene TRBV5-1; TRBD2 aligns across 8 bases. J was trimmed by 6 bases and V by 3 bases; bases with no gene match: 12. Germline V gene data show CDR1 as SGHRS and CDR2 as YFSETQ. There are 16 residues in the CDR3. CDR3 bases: TGCGCCAGCAGCTGGGGGTCGTCTAGCGGGCGGGATACGCAGTATTTT. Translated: CASSWGSSSGRDTQYF. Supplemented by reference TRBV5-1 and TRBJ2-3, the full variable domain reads KAGVTQTPRYLIKTRGQQVTLSCSPISGHRSVSWYQQTPGQGLQFLFEYFSETQRNKGNFPGRFSGRQFSNSRSEMNVSTLELGDSALYLCASSWGSSSGRDTQYFGPGTRLTVL.

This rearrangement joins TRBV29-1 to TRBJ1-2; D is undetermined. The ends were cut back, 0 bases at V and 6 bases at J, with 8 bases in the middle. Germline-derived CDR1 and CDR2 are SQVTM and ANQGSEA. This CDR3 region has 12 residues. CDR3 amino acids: CSVEDTFNGYTF. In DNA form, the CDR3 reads TGCAGCGTTGAAGACACATTTAATGGCTACACCTTC.

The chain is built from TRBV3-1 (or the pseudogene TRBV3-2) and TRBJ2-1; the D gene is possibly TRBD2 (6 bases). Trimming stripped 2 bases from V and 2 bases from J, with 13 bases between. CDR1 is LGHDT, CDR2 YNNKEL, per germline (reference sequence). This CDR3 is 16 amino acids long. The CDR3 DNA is TGTGCCAGCAGCCAATTCCGCGGGGAGACCTACAATGAGCAGTTCTTC. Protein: CASSQFRGETYNEQFF.

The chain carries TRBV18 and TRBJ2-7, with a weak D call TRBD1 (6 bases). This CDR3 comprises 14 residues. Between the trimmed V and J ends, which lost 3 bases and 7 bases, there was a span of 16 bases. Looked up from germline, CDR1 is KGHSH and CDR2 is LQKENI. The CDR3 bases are TGTGCCAGCTCACCGCAGGGGCCCATACTGGAGCAGTACTTC. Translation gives CASSPQGPILEQYF.

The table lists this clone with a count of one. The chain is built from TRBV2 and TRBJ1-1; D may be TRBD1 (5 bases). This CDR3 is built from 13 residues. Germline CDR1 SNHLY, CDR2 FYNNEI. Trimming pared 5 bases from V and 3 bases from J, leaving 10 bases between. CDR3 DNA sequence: TGTGCCAGCAGTCCTGGGGCCTACACTGAAGCTTTCTTT. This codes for CASSPGAYTEAFF.

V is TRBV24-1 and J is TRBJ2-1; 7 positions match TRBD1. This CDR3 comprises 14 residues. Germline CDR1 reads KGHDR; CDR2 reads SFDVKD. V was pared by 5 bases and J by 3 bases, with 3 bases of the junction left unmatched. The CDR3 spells CATSGGTDYNEQFF. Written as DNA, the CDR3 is TGTGCCACCAGTGGGGGGACAGACTACAATGAGCAGTTCTTC.

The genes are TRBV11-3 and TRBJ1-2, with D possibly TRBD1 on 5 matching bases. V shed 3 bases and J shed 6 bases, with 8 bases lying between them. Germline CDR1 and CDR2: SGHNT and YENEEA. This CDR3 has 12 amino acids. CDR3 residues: CASSLTDHGYTF. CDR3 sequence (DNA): TGTGCCAGCAGCTTGACAGACCATGGCTACACCTTC.

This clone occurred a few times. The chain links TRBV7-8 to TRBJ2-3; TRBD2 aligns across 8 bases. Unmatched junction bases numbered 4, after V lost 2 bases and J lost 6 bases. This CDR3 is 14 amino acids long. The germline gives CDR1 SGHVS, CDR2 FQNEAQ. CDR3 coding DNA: TGTGCCAGCAGCTTAAGCGGGAGTCGGGATACGCAGTATTTT. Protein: CASSLSGSRDTQYF.

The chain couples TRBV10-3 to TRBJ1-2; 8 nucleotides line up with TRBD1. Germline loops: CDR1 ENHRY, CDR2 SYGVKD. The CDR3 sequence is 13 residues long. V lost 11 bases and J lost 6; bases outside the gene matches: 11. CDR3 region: CAVLGTGDNGYTF. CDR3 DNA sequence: TGTGCCGTCCTCGGGACAGGCGATAATGGCTACACCTTC.

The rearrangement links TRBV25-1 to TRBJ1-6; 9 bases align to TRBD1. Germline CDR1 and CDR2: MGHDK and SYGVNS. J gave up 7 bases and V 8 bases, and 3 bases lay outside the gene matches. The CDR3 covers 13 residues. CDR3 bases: TGTGCCAGCGGAGGACAGGGGAATTCACCCCTCCACTTT. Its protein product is CASGGQGNSPLHF.

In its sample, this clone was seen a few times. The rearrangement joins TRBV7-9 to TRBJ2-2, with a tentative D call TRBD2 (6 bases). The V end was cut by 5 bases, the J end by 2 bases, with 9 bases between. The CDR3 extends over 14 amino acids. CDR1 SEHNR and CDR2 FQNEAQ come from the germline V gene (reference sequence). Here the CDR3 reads CASSVSGNTGELFF. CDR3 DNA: TGTGCCAGCAGCGTTAGCGGAAACACCGGGGAGCTGTTTTTT. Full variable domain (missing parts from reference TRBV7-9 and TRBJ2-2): DTGVSQNPRHKITKRGQNVTFRCDPISEHNRLYWYRQTLGQGPEFLTYFQNEAQLEKSRLLSDRFSAERPKGSFSTLEIQRTEQGDSAMYLCASSVSGNTGELFFGEGSRLTVL.

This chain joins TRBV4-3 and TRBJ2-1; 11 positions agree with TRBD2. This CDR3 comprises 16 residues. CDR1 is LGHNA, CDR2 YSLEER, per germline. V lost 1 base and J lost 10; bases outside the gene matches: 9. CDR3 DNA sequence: TGCGCCAGCAGCCAAGTGGGTAGCGGGAGGGCCGGAGAGCAGTTCTTC. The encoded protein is CASSQVGSGRAGEQFF.

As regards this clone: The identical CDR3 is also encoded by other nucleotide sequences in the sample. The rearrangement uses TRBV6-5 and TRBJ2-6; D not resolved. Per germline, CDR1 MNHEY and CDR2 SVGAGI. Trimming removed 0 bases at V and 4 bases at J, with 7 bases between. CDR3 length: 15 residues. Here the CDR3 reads CASSYSRSGANVLTF. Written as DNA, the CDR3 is TGTGCCAGCAGTTACTCGCGGTCGGGGGCCAACGTCCTGACTTTC.

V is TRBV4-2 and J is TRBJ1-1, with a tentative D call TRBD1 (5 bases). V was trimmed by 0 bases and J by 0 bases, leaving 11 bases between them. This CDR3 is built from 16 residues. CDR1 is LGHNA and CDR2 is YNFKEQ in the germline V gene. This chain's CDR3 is CASSQEQAAMNTEAFF. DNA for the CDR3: TGTGCCAGCAGCCAAGAACAGGCTGCCATGAACACTGAAGCTTTCTTT.

The CDR3 spells CASSIQGVGTEAFF. The CDR3 DNA reads TGTGCCAGCAGCATACAGGGGGTGGGAACTGAAGCTTTCTTT. V and J are TRBV7-2 and TRBJ1-1; TRBD1 matches 8 bases. The germline gives CDR1 SGHTA, CDR2 FQGNSA. CDR3 length equals 14 residues. Unmatched junction bases numbered 7, after V lost 5 bases and J lost 5 bases.

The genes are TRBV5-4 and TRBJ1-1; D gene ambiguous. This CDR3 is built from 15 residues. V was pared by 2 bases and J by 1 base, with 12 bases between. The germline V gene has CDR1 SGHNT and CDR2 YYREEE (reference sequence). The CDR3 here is CASSLPLAGNTEAFF. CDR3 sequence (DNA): TGTGCCAGCAGCTTACCTCTGGCAGGGAACACTGAAGCTTTCTTT.

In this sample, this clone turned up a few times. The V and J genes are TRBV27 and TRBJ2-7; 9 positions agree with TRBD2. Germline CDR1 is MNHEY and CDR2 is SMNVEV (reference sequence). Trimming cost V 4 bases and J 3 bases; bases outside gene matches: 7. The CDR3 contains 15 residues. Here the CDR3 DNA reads TGTGCCAGCAGTTCCCGAGAGCGGGGGGTCTACGAGCAGTACTTC. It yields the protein CASSSRERGVYEQYF.

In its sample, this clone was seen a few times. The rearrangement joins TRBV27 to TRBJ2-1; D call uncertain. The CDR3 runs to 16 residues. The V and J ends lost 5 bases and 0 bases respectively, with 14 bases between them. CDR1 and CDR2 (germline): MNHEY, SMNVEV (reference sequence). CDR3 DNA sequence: TGTGCCAGCAGTCATGAACTCCTTAACTCCTACAATGAGCAGTTCTTC. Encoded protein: CASSHELLNSYNEQFF.

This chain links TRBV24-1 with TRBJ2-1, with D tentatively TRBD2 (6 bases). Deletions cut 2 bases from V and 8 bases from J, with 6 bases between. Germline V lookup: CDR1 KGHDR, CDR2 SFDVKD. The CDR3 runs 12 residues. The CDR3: CATSDSGDEQFF. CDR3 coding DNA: TGTGCCACCAGTGATTCGGGGGATGAGCAGTTCTTC.

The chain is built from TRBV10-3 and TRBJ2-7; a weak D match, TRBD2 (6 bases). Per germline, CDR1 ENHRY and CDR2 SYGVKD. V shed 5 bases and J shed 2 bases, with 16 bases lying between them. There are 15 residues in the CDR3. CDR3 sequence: CAISRGKGGTYEQYV. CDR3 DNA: TGTGCCATCAGTCGGGGGAAAGGTGGGACCTACGAGCAGTACGTC.

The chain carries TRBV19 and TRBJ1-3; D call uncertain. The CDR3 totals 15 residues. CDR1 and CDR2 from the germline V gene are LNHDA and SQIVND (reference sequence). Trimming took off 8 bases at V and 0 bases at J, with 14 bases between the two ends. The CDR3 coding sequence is TGTGCCAGTGGGCCAGCGGAGACCTCTGGAAACACCATATATTTT. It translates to CASGPAETSGNTIYF.

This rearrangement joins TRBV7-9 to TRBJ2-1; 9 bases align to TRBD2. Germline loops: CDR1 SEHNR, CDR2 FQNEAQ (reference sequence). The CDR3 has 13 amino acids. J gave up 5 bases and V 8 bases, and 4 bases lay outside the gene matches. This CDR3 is CASGGGANNEQFF. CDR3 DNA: TGTGCCAGCGGCGGGGGGGCGAACAATGAGCAGTTCTTC.

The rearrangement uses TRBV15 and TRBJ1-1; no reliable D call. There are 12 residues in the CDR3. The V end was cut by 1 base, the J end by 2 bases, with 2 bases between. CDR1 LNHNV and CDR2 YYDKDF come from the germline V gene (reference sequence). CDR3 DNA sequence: TGTGCCACCAGCAGAGTAAACACTGAAGCTTTCTTT. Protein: CATSRVNTEAFF.

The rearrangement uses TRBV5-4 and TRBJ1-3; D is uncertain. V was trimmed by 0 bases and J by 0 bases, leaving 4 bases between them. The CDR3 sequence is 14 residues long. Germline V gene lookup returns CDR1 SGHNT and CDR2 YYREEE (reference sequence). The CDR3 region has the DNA TGTGCCAGCAGCTTGGTGGCCTCTGGAAACACCATATATTTT. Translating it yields CASSLVASGNTIYF.